This T cell receptor (beta chain) stems from a study of T cell responses to AZD1222 COVID-19 vaccine. The J segment lost 7 bases and the V segment lost 6 bases, leaving 15 bases of the junction unmatched. CDR3 size: 15 residues. Looked up from germline, CDR1 is MNHEY and CDR2 is SVGAGI. TCRdb's table, derived via immunoSEQ multiplex PCR, lists solely in-frame clones and lacks some. The sample lists some 170,000 clones; around 90% were seen once. Details on this clone: As yet, its antigen is unknown.

Study results and limitations: All repertoire sampling was performed exclusively after the peak T cell response. At baseline, just five to seven AZD1222 recipients tested seropositive. Targets within unmutated variant regions were reportedly found for nearly half of spike-specific TCRs. Donor demographics were predominantly white British with a female majority; clonal diversity may be underestimated.

The V call is TRBV6-5, the J call TRBJ2-7; 7 bases match TRBD1. The origin of this receptor is an adult in good health. The starting material was peripheral blood, obtained on day 0 of AZD1222 vaccination. For the CDR3, the DNA is TGTGCCAGCAGACGGGACAGAGGCGACTTAAGGGAGCAGTACTTC. It codes for CASRRDRGDLREQYF.